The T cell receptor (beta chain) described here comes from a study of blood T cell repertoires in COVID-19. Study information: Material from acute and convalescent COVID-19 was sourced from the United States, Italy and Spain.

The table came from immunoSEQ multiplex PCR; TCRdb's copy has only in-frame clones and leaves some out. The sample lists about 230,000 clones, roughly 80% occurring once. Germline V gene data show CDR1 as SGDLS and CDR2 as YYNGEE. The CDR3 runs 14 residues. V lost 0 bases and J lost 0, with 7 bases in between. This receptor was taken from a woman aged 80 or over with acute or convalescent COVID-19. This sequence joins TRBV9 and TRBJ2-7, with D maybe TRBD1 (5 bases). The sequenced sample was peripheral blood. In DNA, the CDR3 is TGTGCCAGCAGCGTAGGACAGACCTCCTACGAGCAGTACTTC. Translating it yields CASSVGQTSYEQYF. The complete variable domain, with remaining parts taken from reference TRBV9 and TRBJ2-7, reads DSGVTQTPKHLITATGQRVTLRCSPRSGDLSVYWYQQSLDQGLQFLIQYYNGEERAKGNILERFSAQQFPDLHSELNLSSLELGDSALYFCASSVGQTSYEQYFGPGTRLTVT.